This entry lists 14 T cell receptor beta chains sequenced from one sample in a study of cytomegalovirus exposure and HLA in healthy donors. Primers: 60 Vbeta forward and 13 Jbeta reverse. Assay used: immunoSEQ multiplex PCR; TCRdb lists only in-frame clones, some missing. Among some 150,000 clones listed, about four fifths were seen once. What was sequenced was PBMCs. The receptors shown here come from a woman in her twenties or thirties in good health and CMV-seropositive.

This chain joins TRBV19 and TRBJ1-2; a possible D gene is TRBD1 (5 bases). The CDR3 totals 13 residues. Germline V gene data show CDR1 as LNHDA and CDR2 as SQIVND (reference sequence). The V end was cut by 6 bases, the J end by 5 bases, with 13 bases between. Here the CDR3 DNA reads TGTGCCAGTAGCTCAATTGACAGATATGGCTACACCTTC. This translates into CASSSIDRYGYTF.

This clone has only a few counts. V is TRBV28 and J is TRBJ2-7; possibly TRBD2 for D (5 bases). The CDR3 is 11 amino acids. Between the trimmed V and J ends, which lost 5 bases and 8 bases, there was a span of 10 bases. In germline, CDR1 is MDHEN, CDR2 SYDVKM. In DNA form, the CDR3 reads TGTGCCAGCAGTCTCTCCGGGAAGCAGTACTTC. The encoded protein is CASSLSGKQYF.

This clone was recorded only once. At one of its ends the junction is not consistent with the germline gene, which may arise from a read error. The chain combines TRBV27 with TRBJ1-2, with a weak D call TRBD1 (6 bases). Germline CDR1 and CDR2: MNHEY and SMNVEV (reference sequence). This CDR3 spans 17 amino acids. The CDR3 here is CASSLSRGARRTIGYTF. The CDR3 coding sequence is TGTGCCAGCAGTCTATCGCGGGGGGCTAGGAGAACTATTGGCTACACCTTC.

In DNA, the CDR3 is TGTGCCAGCAGCGGTACAGGGGAGGAAGCTTTCTTT. Translated: CASSGTGEEAFF. The chain is built from TRBV7-3 and TRBJ1-1; 7 nucleotides align to TRBD1. Germline CDR1 reads SGHTA; CDR2 reads FQGTGA. V shed 5 bases, J shed 8 bases, and the junction held 5 bases outside the gene matches. The CDR3 runs to 12 residues.

V is TRBV18 and J is TRBJ2-5; TRBD1 might be the D (6 bases). In germline, CDR1 is KGHSH, CDR2 LQKENI. V was trimmed by 0 bases and J by 1 base, leaving 9 bases between them. The CDR3 length is 15 residues. CDR3 in DNA: TGTGCCAGCTCACCACCGACAGGCGCCCAAGAGACCCAGTACTTC. Amino acids: CASSPPTGAQETQYF.

The chain couples TRBV4-3 to TRBJ2-1; TRBD2 aligns across 8 bases. This CDR3 contains 18 residues. CDR1 is LGHNA and CDR2 is YSLEER in the germline V gene. Unmatched junction bases numbered 11, after V lost 1 base and J lost 3 bases. CDR3 DNA sequence: TGCGCCAGCAGCCAAGTTCTATTTAGCGGGGAGCTCTACAATGAGCAGTTCTTC. It codes for CASSQVLFSGELYNEQFF.

This clone was counted a single time. The chain joins TRBV5-1 to TRBJ1-2, with D perhaps matching TRBD1 (5 bases). The CDR3 is made up of 13 amino acids. The germline gives CDR1 SGHRS, CDR2 YFSETQ. V lost 9 bases to trimming and J lost 2 bases, with 14 bases between them. The DNA of the CDR3 is TGCGCCACCTCCCAGGGCAGAAACTATGGCTACACCTTC. Protein sequence: CATSQGRNYGYTF.

This rearrangement joins TRBV19 to TRBJ2-1; 12 positions agree with TRBD1. Germline CDR1 is LNHDA and CDR2 is SQIVND (reference sequence). The CDR3 is made up of 15 amino acids. The J segment lost 6 bases and the V segment lost 5 bases, leaving 5 bases of the junction unmatched. Here the CDR3 reads CASSVGTGGRNEQFF. Written as DNA, the CDR3 is TGTGCCAGTAGTGTCGGGACAGGGGGCCGCAATGAGCAGTTCTTC.

The V call is TRBV27, the J call TRBJ2-7, with a possible D match to TRBD2 (7 bases). Germline CDR1 MNHEY, CDR2 SMNVEV (reference sequence). The V end was cut by 2 bases, the J end by 0 bases, with 17 bases between. The length of the CDR3 is 17 residues. The CDR3 bases are TGTGCCAGCAGTTTAGCGTGGCGGGGGCGGAGCTCCTACGAGCAGTACTTC. Translated: CASSLAWRGRSSYEQYF.

To note about this clone: The junction departs from the called germline gene at one end, perhaps through a read error. The gene calls are TRBV5-6 and TRBJ1-1; no clear D. The CDR3 extends over 14 amino acids. Germline CDR1 SGHDT, CDR2 YYEEEE. CDR3 residues: CTSSLAQMNTEAFF. The CDR3 bases are TGTACCAGCAGCTTGGCACAGATGAACACTGAAGCTTTCTTT.

The genes are TRBV29-1 and TRBJ2-5; unclear D gene. Germline CDR1 SQVTM, CDR2 ANQGSEA. CDR3 length equals 18 residues. The germline V and J ends were trimmed by 3 bases and 2 bases, with 25 bases remaining between them. CDR3 DNA sequence: TGCAGCGTTGAGCGGCCCCTTCTGACTTTACCACGACAAGAGACCCAGTACTTC. Translating gives CSVERPLLTLPRQETQYF.

This rearrangement joins TRBV18 to TRBJ2-1; 7 bases line up with TRBD2. Trimming removed 3 bases from V and 4 bases from J; junction bases left unmatched: 9. The CDR3 totals 16 residues. Germline assignment: CDR1 KGHSH and CDR2 LQKENI. The CDR3 is CASSPGSGYYYNEQFF. CDR3 nucleotides: TGTGCCAGCTCACCGGGTAGCGGGTATTATTACAATGAGCAGTTCTTC.

J is TRBJ2-3 and V is TRBV6-1; perhaps TRBD1 as D (6 bases). CDR1 and CDR2 from the germline V gene are MNHNS and SASEGT. V dropped 2 bases and J dropped 2 bases, with 14 bases sitting between them. This CDR3 comprises 16 residues. The CDR3 bases are TGTGCCAGCAGTGAACTGACAGGTACAACCACAGATACGCAGTATTTT. This encodes CASSELTGTTTDTQYF.

The rearrangement uses TRBV7-2 and TRBJ1-2, with a possible D match to TRBD1 (6 bases). The germline CDR1 and CDR2 sequences are SGHTA and FQGNSA. The CDR3 has 13 residues. The V gene lost 6 bases and the J gene lost 8 bases, with 16 bases spanning the gap. This chain's CDR3 is CASRITGYSGYTF. The CDR3 DNA sequence: TGTGCCAGCAGGATAACAGGGTACAGCGGCTACACCTTC.